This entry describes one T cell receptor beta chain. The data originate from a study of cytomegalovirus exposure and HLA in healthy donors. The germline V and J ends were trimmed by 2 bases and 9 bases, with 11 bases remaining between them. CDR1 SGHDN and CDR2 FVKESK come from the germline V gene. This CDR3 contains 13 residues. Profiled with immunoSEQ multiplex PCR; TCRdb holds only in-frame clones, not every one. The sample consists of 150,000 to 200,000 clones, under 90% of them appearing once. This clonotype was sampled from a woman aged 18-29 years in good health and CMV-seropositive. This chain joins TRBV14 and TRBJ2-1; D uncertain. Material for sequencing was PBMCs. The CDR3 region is CASSQSLIGEQFF. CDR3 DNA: TGTGCCAGCAGCCAAAGTCTGATCGGTGAGCAGTTCTTC.